The 25 T cell receptor beta chains reported below all come from one sample, sequenced in a study of blood T cell repertoires in COVID-19. Using immunoSEQ multiplex PCR, the repertoire was profiled, and TCRdb retains in-frame clones only, with some absent. The table lists a few hundred thousand clones, approximately 88% of them singletons. Sample: peripheral blood. Receptor source: a woman under 40 with COVID-19, enrolled during active disease.

The chain recombines TRBV5-8 with TRBJ1-2; TRBD1 matches 10 bases. J was trimmed by 3 bases and V by 7 bases; bases with no gene match: 6. Germline values: CDR1 SGHTS, CDR2 YDEGEE. There are 14 residues in the CDR3. The CDR3 sequence is CASVPGQGYYGYTF. The CDR3 DNA is TGTGCCAGCGTTCCGGGACAGGGGTACTATGGCTACACCTTC.

This clone has only one observation. The genes are TRBV2 and TRBJ2-2, with D tentatively TRBD2 (6 bases). This CDR3 region has 15 residues. Trimming removed 6 bases at V and 2 bases at J, with 13 bases between. CDR1 is SNHLY, CDR2 FYNNEI, per germline. The CDR3 region is CASSGDGGNTGELFF. In nucleotides, the CDR3 is TGTGCCAGCAGCGGAGACGGGGGTAACACCGGGGAGCTGTTTTTT. Based on the CDR3 plus reference TRBV2 and TRBJ2-2, the full variable domain is EPEVTQTPSHQVTQMGQEVILRCVPISNHLYFYWYRQILGQKVEFLVSFYNNEISEKSEIFDDQFSVERPDGSNFTLKIRSTKLEDSAMYFCASSGDGGNTGELFFGEGSRLTVL.

A single count supports this clone. The chain recombines TRBV27 with TRBJ1-5; D is perhaps TRBD1 (6 bases). The CDR3 spans 15 residues. The V end lost 4 bases, the J end lost 4 bases, and 14 bases lay between the germline ends. The germline V gene has CDR1 MNHEY and CDR2 SMNVEV (reference sequence). CDR3 loop: CASSSTGRGNQPQHF. The DNA for the CDR3 is TGTGCCAGCAGTTCTACAGGGAGGGGGAATCAGCCCCAGCATTTT.

The rearrangement uses TRBV5-6 and TRBJ2-5, with D hard to call. Trimming cost V 1 base and J 5 bases, with 9 bases left between them. Germline CDR1 reads SGHDT; CDR2 reads YYEEEE. This CDR3 spans 13 amino acids. The CDR3 loop is CASSLYDWETQYF. The CDR3 DNA reads TGTGCCAGCAGCTTGTATGACTGGGAGACCCAGTACTTC.

The chain employs TRBV19 and TRBJ1-3; D unclear. The germline V gene has CDR1 LNHDA and CDR2 SQIVND (reference sequence). V gave up 3 bases and J gave up 0 bases, with 6 bases separating them. The CDR3 sequence is 14 residues long. The chain's CDR3 is CASSMSSSGNTIYF. In nucleotides, the CDR3 is TGTGCCAGTAGTATGTCGAGCTCTGGAAACACCATATATTTT.

V is TRBV10-3 and J is TRBJ2-3, with 10 bases identical to TRBD2. The CDR3 totals 15 residues. Germline V gene sequence: CDR1 ENHRY, CDR2 SYGVKD. V shed 2 bases, J shed 5 bases, and the junction held 4 bases outside the gene matches. The CDR3 is CAISETTSGEDTQYF. The CDR3 nucleotides read TGTGCCATCAGTGAGACTACTAGCGGGGAAGATACGCAGTATTTT.

The V gene is TRBV19, the J gene TRBJ1-2; TRBD1 matches 10 bases. The CDR3 is 15 residues long. The ends lost 4 bases at V and 8 bases at J; junction bases unmatched: 10. CDR1 is LNHDA and CDR2 is SQIVND in the germline V gene (reference sequence). CDR3 nucleotides: TGTGCCAGTAGTACCGGACAGGGGGAAACAGGCGGCTACACCTTC. Its translation: CASSTGQGETGGYTF.

The chain uses TRBV11-3 and TRBJ2-3; TRBD2 aligns across 8 bases. The CDR3 totals 17 residues. The V segment lost 3 bases and the J segment 2 bases; nucleotides outside the gene matches: 10. Germline V gene data show CDR1 as SGHNT and CDR2 as YENEEA. CDR3 in DNA: TGTGCCAGCAGCTTGTACGTCGGGGGGGAGGCCACAGATACGCAGTATTTT. It codes for CASSLYVGGEATDTQYF. Complete variable domain (other parts from reference TRBV11-3 and TRBJ2-3): EAGVVQSPRYKIIEKKQPVAFWCNPISGHNTLYWYLQNLGQGPELLIRYENEEAVDDSQLPKDRFSAERLKGVDSTLKIQPAELGDSAVYLCASSLYVGGEATDTQYFGPGTRLTVL.

This chain connects TRBV21-1 to TRBJ1-1. TRBV21-1 represents a pseudogene. The CDR3 has 12 amino acids. The CDR3 sequence is CASLAGGNVAFF. The DNA for the CDR3 is TGTGCCAGCCTTGCGGGGGGCAACGTAGCTTTCTTT.

The CDR3 spells CASSLAGRGGEQFF. DNA for the CDR3: TGTGCCAGCAGCTTAGCAGGGCGGGGTGGGGAGCAGTTCTTC. The rearrangement joins TRBV7-8 to TRBJ2-1; D might be TRBD2 (6 bases). CDR1 and CDR2 from the germline V gene are SGHVS and FQNEAQ. V dropped 0 bases and J dropped 10 bases, with 13 bases sitting between them. This CDR3 spans 14 amino acids.

This rearrangement joins TRBV6-5 to TRBJ2-3, with TRBD2 matching 9 bases. Germline CDR1 and CDR2: MNHEY and SVGAGI. J gave up 4 bases and V 2 bases, and 4 bases lay outside the gene matches. The CDR3 extends over 15 amino acids. CDR3: CASSYLAGGADTQYF. The CDR3 nucleotides read TGTGCCAGCAGTTACCTGGCGGGGGGGGCAGATACGCAGTATTTT.

V usage is TRBV12-3 or TRBV12-4 and J usage is TRBJ2-7, with D possibly TRBD2 on 5 matching bases. There are 11 residues in the CDR3. Deletions cut 7 bases from V and 5 bases from J, with 9 bases between. CDR3 loop: CASTIGDEQYV. CDR3 sequence (DNA): TGTGCCAGCACCATCGGGGACGAGCAGTACGTC.

The V and J genes are TRBV10-1 and TRBJ2-3, with TRBD2 identical over 10 bases. In germline, CDR1 is WNHNN, CDR2 SYGVQD (reference sequence). This CDR3 contains 18 residues. The V and J ends lost 3 bases and 3 bases, in that order; junction bases with no gene match: 12. As DNA, the CDR3 is TGCGCCAGCAGTGACTTAGCGGGGGGCTCCCTTGGGACAGATACGCAGTATTTT. It yields the protein CASSDLAGGSLGTDTQYF.

V is TRBV11-2 and J is TRBJ2-7, with 10 bases aligning to TRBD2. The CDR3 spans 13 residues. The germline V gene has CDR1 SGHAT and CDR2 FQNNGV. The V segment lost 5 bases and the J segment 6 bases; nucleotides outside the gene matches: 4. The CDR3 region is CASSEGLATEQYV. As DNA, the CDR3 is TGTGCCAGCAGCGAGGGACTAGCGACCGAGCAGTACGTC.

The genes are TRBV30 and TRBJ1-3, with D possibly TRBD1 on 6 matching bases. V lost 3 bases and J lost 0, with 9 bases in between. Germline CDR1 GTSNPN, CDR2 SVGIG (reference sequence). The CDR3 covers 14 residues. CDR3 bases: TGTGCCTGGAGGGACAGAAGCTCTGGAAACACCATATATTTT. Translating gives CAWRDRSSGNTIYF.

The chain recombines TRBV2 with TRBJ2-7; TRBD1 matches 8 bases. CDR1 and CDR2 (germline): SNHLY, FYNNEI. Trimming at V came to 8 bases and at J to 0 bases, leaving 3 bases not matched to a gene. This CDR3 contains 13 residues. DNA for the CDR3: TGTGCCAGCGGGGACAGGTCCTCCTACGAGCAGTACTTC. This encodes CASGDRSSYEQYF.

This clone was seen a few times. CDR3 sequence: CASSPTQGAFGYGYTF. The DNA for the CDR3 is TGTGCCAGCAGCCCGACACAGGGGGCGTTTGGCTATGGCTACACCTTC. The J gene is TRBJ1-2, the V gene TRBV11-2; TRBD1 matches at 9 bases. CDR1 is SGHAT, CDR2 FQNNGV, per germline. This CDR3 is 16 amino acids long. Unmatched junction bases numbered 11, after V lost 5 bases and J lost 4 bases.

The chain combines TRBV11-1 with TRBJ1-6; perhaps TRBD1 as D (6 bases). The CDR3 is 14 amino acids. CDR1 SGHAT and CDR2 FQDESV come from the germline V gene (reference sequence). Trimming took 3 bases from V and 7 from J, leaving 10 bases between them. The CDR3 DNA follows: TGTGCCAGCAGCTTGCAGGGGTCGAATTCACCCCTCCACTTT. Protein product: CASSLQGSNSPLHF.

This clone was recorded only once. The chain carries TRBV15 and TRBJ1-2; D may be TRBD1 (5 bases). V was cut by 2 bases and J by 7 bases, with 11 bases left in between. The germline V gene has CDR1 LNHNV and CDR2 YYDKDF (reference sequence). The CDR3 loop spans 13 amino acids. The CDR3 is CATSRLRTGGYTF. CDR3 nucleotides: TGTGCCACCAGCAGACTTCGAACAGGTGGCTACACCTTC.

The sample holds one count of this clone. The genes are TRBV11-1 and TRBJ2-3; 10 positions agree with TRBD2. This CDR3 has 16 amino acids. From germline, CDR1 is SGHAT and CDR2 FQDESV (reference sequence). J was trimmed by 0 bases and V by 4 bases; bases with no gene match: 4. CDR3 amino acids: CASSSLAGASTDTQYF. The CDR3 coding sequence is TGTGCCAGCAGCTCCCTAGCGGGAGCTAGCACAGATACGCAGTATTTT.

The chain couples TRBV27 to TRBJ1-2, with D maybe TRBD1 (5 bases). The CDR3 covers 16 residues. The ends were cut back, 1 base at V and 6 bases at J, with 18 bases in the middle. Looked up from germline, CDR1 is MNHEY and CDR2 is SMNVEV (reference sequence). The chain's CDR3 is CASSLFPRGEANGYTF. CDR3 coding DNA: TGTGCCAGCAGTTTATTTCCACGGGGGGAAGCGAATGGCTACACCTTC.

This chain joins TRBV4-2 and TRBJ2-2; D is perhaps TRBD2 (5 bases). Germline V lookup: CDR1 LGHNA, CDR2 YNFKEQ. The CDR3 contains 14 residues. V shed 5 bases and J shed 1 base, with 8 bases lying between them. For the CDR3, the DNA is TGTGCCAGCAGCTTCGGACTGAACACCGGGGAGCTGTTTTTT. Its translation: CASSFGLNTGELFF.

This chain links TRBV5-5 with TRBJ1-1, with no clear D. CDR1 SGHKS and CDR2 YYEKEE come from the germline V gene (reference sequence). The V end lost 4 bases, the J end lost 1 base, and 11 bases lay between the germline ends. CDR3 length: 14 residues. The CDR3 sequence is CASSQSRGNTEAFF. The CDR3 DNA is TGTGCCAGCAGCCAGTCCCGTGGGAACACTGAAGCTTTCTTT.

The chain uses TRBV7-2 and TRBJ2-7; TRBD1 matches at 7 bases. Germline lookup yields CDR1 SGHTA and CDR2 FQGNSA. J gave up 3 bases and V 1 base, and 3 bases lay outside the gene matches. This CDR3 spans 14 amino acids. The CDR3 sequence is CASSLVQGDYEQYF. In DNA form, the CDR3 reads TGTGCCAGCAGCTTAGTGCAGGGGGACTACGAGCAGTACTTC.

The chain employs TRBV2 and TRBJ1-3, with 7 bases aligning to TRBD1. Germline CDR1 SNHLY, CDR2 FYNNEI. CDR3 size: 16 residues. Trimming cost V 5 bases and J 4 bases; bases outside gene matches: 11. CDR3 DNA sequence: TGTGCCAGCAGTCCTTTCCCACAGGGGATGGGAAACACCATATATTTT. Its protein is CASSPFPQGMGNTIYF. The variable domain in full, with the rest retrieved from reference TRBV2 and TRBJ1-3, is EPEVTQTPSHQVTQMGQEVILRCVPISNHLYFYWYRQILGQKVEFLVSFYNNEISEKSEIFDDQFSVERPDGSNFTLKIRSTKLEDSAMYFCASSPFPQGMGNTIYFGEGSWLTVV.